These 15 T cell receptor beta chains were sequenced from one sample in a study of response to subunit inactivated influenza vaccine. TCRdb re-derived calls from the RT-PCR reads in MiXCR, one entry per CDR3 protein. The sample lists under 550,000 distinct CDR3 sequences; approximately 7.2% were seen once. The sequencing used PBMCs from blood, collected roughly 24 months after vaccination. These receptors all stem from a man aged 50-75 years who received an inactivated influenza vaccine.

Notes on this clonotype: Given a much more abundant clone one base away, this may be a read error. This chain joins TRBV20-1 and TRBJ2-3; perhaps TRBD1 as D (6 bases). The germline V gene has CDR1 DFQATT and CDR2 SNEGSKA (reference sequence). This CDR3 region has 15 residues. The V end lost 6 bases, the J end lost 3 bases, and 19 bases lay between the germline ends. The CDR3, as DNA: TGCAGTGCGAGGCGGGCAAGGGGGATTACAGATACGCAGTATTTT. Its protein product is CSARRARGITDTQYF.

The table lists this clonotype with a few counts. The V call is TRBV3-1, the J call TRBJ2-2; a weak D match, TRBD1 (7 bases). From germline, CDR1 is LGHDT and CDR2 YNNKEL (reference sequence). Trimming shortened V by 5 bases and J by 1 base, and 23 bases separated the two germline ends. CDR3 length: 19 residues. This chain's CDR3 is CASSSINRGGGGNTGELFF. The CDR3 DNA is TGTGCCAGCAGCAGTATTAACAGGGGAGGAGGTGGGAACACCGGGGAGCTGTTTTTT.

This clonotype appeared many times. The J gene is TRBJ1-1, the V gene TRBV7-2, with D maybe TRBD1 (6 bases). CDR3 length: 12 residues. Trimming stripped 4 bases from V and 7 bases from J, with 10 bases between. From germline, CDR1 is SGHTA and CDR2 FQGNSA. The CDR3 here is CASSSTGIEAFF. In DNA form, the CDR3 reads TGTGCCAGCAGCTCGACAGGTATTGAAGCTTTCTTT.

This clonotype was observed many times. The V and J genes are TRBV20-1 and TRBJ2-7; D is possibly TRBD1 (5 bases). V lost 6 bases and J lost 0, with 9 bases in between. The CDR3 spans 12 residues. Germline lookup yields CDR1 DFQATT and CDR2 SNEGSKA (reference sequence). CDR3 sequence: CSAQGSSYEQYF. The CDR3 nucleotides read TGCAGTGCCCAGGGTTCCTCCTACGAGCAGTACTTC.

This clonotype showed up many times. The chain combines TRBV3-1 with TRBJ2-7; D is unresolved. The CDR3 spans 13 residues. With 0 bases removed from V and 4 bases from J, the gap between germline ends came to 7 bases. The germline V gene has CDR1 LGHDT and CDR2 YNNKEL (reference sequence). CDR3: CASSQDDRYEQYF. The CDR3 bases are TGTGCCAGCAGCCAAGATGACCGGTACGAGCAGTACTTC.

CDR3 protein: CASSLIRTNTGELFF. In nucleotides, the CDR3 is TGTGCCAGCAGCCTAATTCGCACAAACACCGGGGAGCTGTTTTTT. This chain uses TRBV7-2 with TRBJ2-2; D call uncertain. V was cut by 5 bases and J by 2 bases, with 12 bases left in between. CDR3 length: 15 residues. CDR1 SGHTA and CDR2 FQGNSA come from the germline V gene.

This clonotype was counted a few times. The chain combines TRBV6-2 or TRBV6-3 with TRBJ2-3, with TRBD1 matching over 7 bases. V lost 7 bases and J lost 2; bases outside the gene matches: 6. The CDR3 runs to 14 residues. Looked up from germline, CDR1 is MNHEY and CDR2 is SVGEGT. The CDR3, as DNA: TGTGCCAGCAAAAGACAGGGACCCACAGATACGCAGTATTTT. This codes for CASKRQGPTDTQYF.

The rearrangement joins TRBV30 to TRBJ1-2; D remains ambiguous. Germline CDR1 GTSNPN, CDR2 SVGIG (reference sequence). Trimming pared 3 bases from V and 7 bases from J, leaving 9 bases between. The CDR3 totals 11 residues. CDR3 region: CAWRRHAGYTF. The DNA of the CDR3 is TGTGCCTGGAGGAGGCACGCTGGCTACACCTTC.

The chain uses TRBV4-3 and TRBJ2-7; D gene ambiguous. Per germline, CDR1 LGHNA and CDR2 YSLEER. Trimming cost V 3 bases and J 2 bases, with 14 bases left between them. This CDR3 region has 15 residues. The CDR3 here is CASSHYRAPPYEQYF. DNA for the CDR3: TGCGCCAGCAGCCACTACCGGGCCCCTCCCTACGAGCAGTACTTC.

The V and J genes are TRBV7-9 and TRBJ2-3, with a possible D match to TRBD1 (5 bases). V lost 5 bases and J lost 0, with 15 bases in between. CDR3 size: 16 residues. Germline V CDR1 and CDR2: SEHNR, FQNEAQ (reference sequence). CDR3: CASSRRQSVSTDTQYF. The CDR3 DNA sequence: TGTGCCAGCAGCCGTAGACAGAGTGTTAGCACAGATACGCAGTATTTT.

The J gene is TRBJ2-3, the V gene TRBV7-9; D call uncertain. CDR1 is SEHNR, CDR2 FQNEAQ, per germline (reference sequence). This CDR3 contains 15 residues. Trimming stripped 1 base from V and 1 base from J, with 9 bases between. The CDR3 sequence is CASSLVRPGTDTQYF. As DNA, the CDR3 is TGTGCCAGCAGCTTAGTTCGTCCAGGCACAGATACGCAGTATTTT.

The gene calls are TRBV11-2 and TRBJ2-5; D possibly corresponds to TRBD1 (6 bases). Trimming removed 8 bases from V and 5 bases from J, with 18 bases in between. In germline, CDR1 is SGHAT, CDR2 FQNNGV. The CDR3 runs 14 residues. CDR3 DNA: TGTGCCAGCCGCGAGGCAGGGGCGTTGGAGACCCAGTACTTC. It codes for CASREAGALETQYF.

This clonotype was observed a few times. The limits of the CDR3 on the DNA are not certain, so only TCRdb's listed CDR3 is given. The chain has TRBV25-1 and TRBJ2-3; the D call in the table, TRBD2, was not verified against the DNA. Germline CDR1 and CDR2: MGHDK and SYGVNS. The CDR3 spans 16 amino acids, including both terminal residues. CDR3 protein: CASSDSGRAQSANPYF.

Worth noting for this clonotype: Sequence at one end of the junction differs from germline and may be a read error. This sequence joins TRBV5-6 and TRBJ2-7; D could derive from TRBD1 or TRBD2 (5 bases each). Germline V lookup: CDR1 SGHDT, CDR2 YYEEEE. The length of the CDR3 is 13 residues. The DNA of the CDR3 is TGTGCCATCAGCCCGGGACCAGGCTACGAGCAGTACTTC. It translates to CAISPGPGYEQYF.

The chain is built from TRBV14 and TRBJ2-2; no clear D. The CDR3 spans 15 residues. V was pared by 6 bases and J by 7 bases, with 18 bases between. The germline V gene encodes CDR1 SGHDN and CDR2 FVKESK. CDR3 residues: CASSKMGFGIGELFF. In DNA form, the CDR3 reads TGTGCCAGCAGTAAGATGGGATTTGGGATCGGGGAGCTGTTTTTT.